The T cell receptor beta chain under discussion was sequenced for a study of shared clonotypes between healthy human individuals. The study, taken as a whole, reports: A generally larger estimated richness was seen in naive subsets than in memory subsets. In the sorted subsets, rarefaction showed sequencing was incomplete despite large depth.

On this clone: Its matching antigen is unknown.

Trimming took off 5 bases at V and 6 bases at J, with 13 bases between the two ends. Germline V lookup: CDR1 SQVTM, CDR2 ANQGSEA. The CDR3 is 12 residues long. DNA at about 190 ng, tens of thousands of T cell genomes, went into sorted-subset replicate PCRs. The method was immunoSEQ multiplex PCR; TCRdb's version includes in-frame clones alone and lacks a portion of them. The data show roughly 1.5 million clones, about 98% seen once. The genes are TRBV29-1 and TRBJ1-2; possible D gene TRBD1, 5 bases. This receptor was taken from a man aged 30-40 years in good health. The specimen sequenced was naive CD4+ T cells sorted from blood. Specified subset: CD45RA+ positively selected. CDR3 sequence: CSVNSPGDGYTF. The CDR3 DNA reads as TGCAGCGTTAATAGCCCGGGGGATGGCTACACCTTC.